This passage covers 22 T cell receptor beta chains from one sample sequenced in a study of blood T cell repertoires in COVID-19. Assay used: immunoSEQ multiplex PCR; TCRdb lists only in-frame clones, some missing. The data contain 190,000 or so clones, approximately 81% of them singletons. Material for sequencing was PBMCs or T cells enriched from blood (not recorded which). These receptor sequences come from a man between 35 and 55 years old who had recovered from COVID-19.

V usage is TRBV11-2 and J usage is TRBJ2-7; 10 nucleotides align to TRBD2. This CDR3 comprises 15 residues. The germline CDR1 and CDR2 sequences are SGHAT and FQNNGV. Trimming took 6 bases from V and 3 from J; bases not matched to a gene: 8. The CDR3 loop reads CASSPIAGGYYEQYF. The CDR3 nucleotides read TGTGCCAGCAGTCCTATAGCGGGAGGCTACTACGAGCAGTACTTC.

The chain is built from TRBV10-3 and TRBJ2-3; 8 bases agree with TRBD2. V shed 3 bases and J 2 bases; nucleotides not matched to a gene: 7. This CDR3 is 16 amino acids long. Germline V lookup: CDR1 ENHRY, CDR2 SYGVKD. As DNA, the CDR3 is TGTGCCATCAGTGACGCTAAGCGGGAGAACACAGATACGCAGTATTTT. Translation gives CAISDAKRENTDTQYF.

The count of this clone is one. V is TRBV28 and J is TRBJ1-1, with D perhaps matching TRBD1 (5 bases). This CDR3 has 15 amino acids. V lost 10 bases, J lost 2 bases, and 20 bases lay in between. Germline CDR1 MDHEN, CDR2 SYDVKM. The CDR3 sequence: CATIHGGLKNTEAFF. In nucleotides, the CDR3 is TGTGCCACCATACACGGGGGGTTAAAAAACACTGAAGCTTTCTTT. Using reference TRBV28 and TRBJ1-1 for the parts outside the CDR3, the full variable domain is DVKVTQSSRYLVKRTGEKVFLECVQDMDHENMFWYRQDPGLGLRLIYFSYDVKMKEKGDIPEGYSVSREKKERFSLILESASTNQTSMYLCATIHGGLKNTEAFFGQGTRLTVV.

The CDR3 nucleotides read TGTGCCAGTAGCATAAGTCACGGTAGCTCCTACGAGCAGTACTTC. Translation gives CASSISHGSSYEQYF. The chain joins TRBV19 to TRBJ2-7; D is unclear. Germline loops: CDR1 LNHDA, CDR2 SQIVND (reference sequence). Trimming pared 6 bases from V and 0 bases from J, leaving 15 bases between. CDR3 size: 15 residues.

This rearrangement joins TRBV14 to TRBJ2-2; 9 bases align to TRBD2. The V and J ends lost 3 bases and 6 bases, in that order; junction bases with no gene match: 17. Germline CDR1 SGHDN, CDR2 FVKESK. There are 19 residues in the CDR3. CDR3 bases: TGTGCCAGCAGCCAGCCACCAAGGGCGGGAGGGCCGGTTTCCGGGGAGCTGTTTTTT. Its protein product is CASSQPPRAGGPVSGELFF.

This chain uses TRBV30 with TRBJ1-1; tentative D call: TRBD1 (5 bases). Germline V lookup: CDR1 GTSNPN, CDR2 SVGIG (reference sequence). The V and J ends lost 3 bases and 4 bases respectively, with 15 bases between them. The CDR3 is made up of 14 amino acids. The CDR3 DNA sequence: TGTGCCTGGAGGACCAGAAACAGGCTCACTGAAGCTTTCTTT. As protein: CAWRTRNRLTEAFF.

This clone was recorded once. The identical CDR3 is also encoded by other nucleotide sequences in the sample. The chain carries TRBV6-5 and TRBJ1-1; a weak D match, TRBD1 (6 bases). The CDR3 spans 13 residues. The germline V gene has CDR1 MNHEY and CDR2 SVGAGI. V lost 6 bases, J lost 1 base, and 9 bases lay in between. Here the CDR3 reads CASSRTENTEAFF. The CDR3, as DNA: TGTGCCAGCAGCAGGACAGAGAACACTGAAGCTTTCTTT.

This sequence joins TRBV29-1 and TRBJ1-2, with 9 positions matching TRBD1. CDR3 length equals 14 residues. V gave up 1 base and J gave up 6 bases; unmatched junction bases: 6. Per the germline V gene, CDR1 is SQVTM and CDR2 is ANQGSEA. In DNA form, the CDR3 reads TGCAGCGTTGAAGTGGGACAGGGCCTAGATGGCTACACCTTC. Its protein product is CSVEVGQGLDGYTF.

The V call is TRBV3-1 (or the pseudogene TRBV3-2), the J call TRBJ1-3; perhaps TRBD1 as D (6 bases). Germline V gene lookup returns CDR1 LGHDT and CDR2 YNNKEL (reference sequence). The germline V and J ends were trimmed by 4 bases and 0 bases, with 13 bases remaining between them. The CDR3 runs to 16 residues. The CDR3 spells CASSPVGGLSGNTIYF. CDR3 nucleotides: TGTGCCAGCAGCCCAGTCGGGGGGCTCTCTGGAAACACCATATATTTT.

This clone was seen only once. This chain uses TRBV28 with TRBJ1-5; D unresolved. The germline V gene encodes CDR1 MDHEN and CDR2 SYDVKM. V lost 7 bases to trimming and J lost 0 bases, with 16 bases between them. This CDR3 region has 16 residues. The CDR3 nucleotides read TGTGCCAGCATTGGGAGGGAGATTTATAGCAATCAGCCCCAGCATTTT. This translates into CASIGREIYSNQPQHF.

This sequence joins TRBV7-2 and TRBJ2-3, with 9 bases that match TRBD1. Germline CDR1 and CDR2: SGHTA and FQGNSA. The V and J ends lost 6 bases and 14 bases, in that order; junction bases with no gene match: 9. CDR3 size: 12 residues. The CDR3, as DNA: TGTGCCAGCAGTCGTGACAGGGGGATTCGGTATTTT. This translates into CASSRDRGIRYF.

V is TRBV3-1 (or the pseudogene TRBV3-2) and J is TRBJ2-1; 13 positions agree with TRBD2. V was clipped by 4 bases and J by 8 bases; unmatched bases: 8. Germline V CDR1 and CDR2: LGHDT, YNNKEL (reference sequence). The length of the CDR3 is 16 residues. The CDR3 sequence: CASSPAETSGRYEQFF. The CDR3, as DNA: TGTGCCAGCAGCCCGGCCGAGACTAGCGGGAGGTATGAGCAGTTCTTC.

This sequence joins TRBV2 and TRBJ2-7, with 10 bases matching TRBD2. This CDR3 has 14 amino acids. Germline values: CDR1 SNHLY, CDR2 FYNNEI. After removal of 5 bases from V and 3 bases from J, the junction contained 4 bases not matched to a gene. This chain's CDR3 is CASSIRTSGYEQYF. The CDR3 DNA follows: TGTGCCAGCAGTATAAGGACTAGCGGCTACGAGCAGTACTTC.

The V gene is TRBV7-2, the J gene TRBJ2-7; 8 bases match TRBD2. Germline-derived CDR1 and CDR2 are SGHTA and FQGNSA. There are 15 residues in the CDR3. Trimming took 3 bases from V and 5 from J; bases not matched to a gene: 9. The CDR3 loop is CASSFGGGLVHEQYF. DNA for the CDR3: TGTGCCAGCAGCTTCGGGGGGGGACTAGTTCACGAGCAGTACTTC.

In this sample, this clone turned up once. The chain employs TRBV2 and TRBJ2-7; tentatively, D is TRBD2 (5 bases). V was pared by 6 bases and J by 3 bases, with 15 bases between. Germline V CDR1 and CDR2: SNHLY, FYNNEI. CDR3 size: 14 residues. CDR3: CASRRTGAIYEQYF. The CDR3 DNA is TGTGCCAGCAGGCGGACTGGTGCAATCTACGAGCAGTACTTC.

The rearrangement uses TRBV7-2 and TRBJ2-7, with 8 bases lining up with TRBD2. The V and J ends lost 5 bases and 3 bases, in that order; junction bases with no gene match: 9. The germline CDR1 and CDR2 sequences are SGHTA and FQGNSA. The CDR3 consists of 15 residues. The CDR3: CASSRQTSAGYEQYF. The CDR3, as DNA: TGTGCCAGCAGCCGCCAGACTAGCGCTGGCTACGAGCAGTACTTC. Filled out from reference TRBV7-2 and TRBJ2-7, the complete variable domain reads GAGVSQSPSNKVTEKGKDVELRCDPISGHTALYWYRQSLGQGLEFLIYFQGNSAPDKSGLPSDRFSAERTGGSVSTLTIQRTQQEDSAVYLCASSRQTSAGYEQYFGPGTRLTVT.

The rearrangement links TRBV4-1 to TRBJ1-5; TRBD1 matches at 8 bases. There are 15 residues in the CDR3. Germline V CDR1 and CDR2: MGHRA, YSYEKL. V shed 2 bases and J 4 bases; nucleotides not matched to a gene: 4. The DNA of the CDR3 is TGCGCCAGCAGCCAAAGGACAGGGTCAAATCAGCCCCAGCATTTT. Amino acids: CASSQRTGSNQPQHF.

This clone was recorded once. The rearrangement links TRBV28 to TRBJ2-1; D not resolved. The CDR3 sequence is 13 residues long. V lost 3 bases and J lost 8, with 11 bases in between. Looked up from germline, CDR1 is MDHEN and CDR2 is SYDVKM. This CDR3 is CASSLAATHEQFF. CDR3 DNA: TGTGCCAGCAGTTTGGCGGCTACCCATGAGCAGTTCTTC.

The gene calls are TRBV30 and TRBJ1-5, with 7 positions matching TRBD1. Germline CDR1 GTSNPN, CDR2 SVGIG (reference sequence). With 5 bases clipped from V and 0 bases from J, the junction kept 4 bases outside the gene matches. CDR3 length: 14 amino acids. The chain's CDR3 is CAWGQVYSNQPQHF. The CDR3 nucleotides read TGTGCCTGGGGACAGGTTTATAGCAATCAGCCCCAGCATTTT.

CDR3 in DNA: TGTGCCAGCAGTGATCAGGCTAGCACCCTCTACAATGAGCAGTTCTTC. Translated: CASSDQASTLYNEQFF. This chain links TRBV6-1 with TRBJ2-1, with TRBD2 as a possible D gene (5 bases). With 3 bases removed from V and 3 bases from J, the gap between germline ends came to 15 bases. The CDR3 is 16 residues long. Germline V gives CDR1 MNHNS, CDR2 SASEGT.

The chain carries TRBV30 and TRBJ2-1, with 8 bases fitting TRBD1. The junction had 7 bases not matched to a gene; V was cut back by 0 bases and J by 6 bases. CDR1 and CDR2 (germline): GTSNPN, SVGIG (reference sequence). The CDR3 sequence is 15 residues long. The CDR3 loop is CAWSVYGQGLNEQFF. The CDR3 bases are TGTGCCTGGAGTGTATACGGACAGGGCCTCAATGAGCAGTTCTTC. Drawing the rest from reference TRBV30 and TRBJ2-1, the complete variable domain is SQTIHQWPATLVQPVGSPLSLECTVEGTSNPNLYWYRQAAGRGLQLLFYSVGIGQISSEVPQNLSASRPQDRQFILSSKKLLLSDSGFYLCAWSVYGQGLNEQFFGPGTRLTVL.

CDR3 nucleotide sequence: TGTGCCAGCAGCTTAGCGGGGACAGGGAGCTCCTACGAGCAGTACTTC. Translating it yields CASSLAGTGSSYEQYF. This chain joins TRBV7-2 and TRBJ2-7; 9 bases map to TRBD1. V was clipped by 0 bases and J by 0 bases; unmatched bases: 3. Germline V lookup: CDR1 SGHTA, CDR2 FQGNSA. CDR3 length: 16 amino acids.